This T cell receptor (beta chain) was retrieved from a study of T cell repertoires in cytomegalovirus infection (dated 2019 in TCRdb). In the study overall: Because public TCR beta signatures pointed to carriage of CMV infection together with the matching HLA type, the HLA type of each donor mattered for the analysis.

There are 13 amino acids in the CDR3, from cysteine to phenylalanine inclusive. CDR3 DNA is the only sequence kept; it has 39 bases, read in frame from the first base. A distance of 7 bases separates the germline ends of V and J, which lose 2 bases and 6 bases respectively. As encoded in the germline V gene, CDR1 is MRHNA while CDR2 is SNTAGT. Paper-wide results and their limitations: Carriers of CMV infection plus the relevant HLA type were discriminated by the cumulative frequency of public TCR beta family members in the study cohort and in an independent roughly 320-donor cohort. The ex vivo response was dominated by HLA-C-restricted CMV-specific TCR beta clonotypes, which also provided the single most frequent clonotype in two of eight donors.

The instrument was an Illumina HiSeq 1500. In TCRdb, the public reads were trimmed at Q25 with fastp and aligned with MiXCR, with productive beta chains retained. Entries that share a CDR3 protein sequence are merged under the most common genes and DNA. Across this sample there are around 630,000 distinct CDR3 sequences, with less than 25% seen only once. 7.5% to 9% of the sample lies in the top ten. Concerning this clonotype: Its antigen remains unidentified. Per-nucleotide qualities are absent, and no much larger clonotype sits a single base away.

This sequence was found in a human donor in good health (CMV status not recorded). Some clones in this sample may be carry-over from other donors' samples. Sequencing input: CD8+ T cells from PBMCs. Here the chain combines TRBV6-4 and TRBJ2-2; no confident D gene assignment can be made. The CDR3 amino acid sequence is: CASSDGVPGELFF. The nucleotide sequence is TGTGCCAGCAGTGACGGAGTTCCCGGGGAGCTGTTTTTT.